The subject of this entry is one T cell receptor beta chain. Antigen: not known. Sorted subsets were amplified in replicate PCRs using around 220 ng DNA, about 30,000 T cell genomes. Sequencing was performed with immunoSEQ multiplex PCR; in TCRdb, only in-frame clones are kept and a portion is missing. Of 300,000 to 400,000 clones listed, around nine tenths are singletons. This entry is derived from a study of shared clonotypes between healthy human individuals. Overall study findings and caveats: Non-shared clonotypes had lower generation probabilities than those shared by all four donors.

Trimming removed 5 bases from V and 5 bases from J; junction bases left unmatched: 4. Germline CDR1 and CDR2: MDHEN and SYDVKM. The CDR3 extends over 13 amino acids. J is TRBJ2-3 and V is TRBV28, with 7 bases matching TRBD2. Source material: memory CD8+ T cells sorted from blood. Subset: CD45RO+ cells pooled with CCR7-negative TemRA cells. This receptor was identified in a man aged 18 to 29 in good health. The CDR3 is CASSPSGGDTQYF. The CDR3 DNA sequence: TGTGCCAGCAGTCCGTCGGGGGGAGATACGCAGTATTTT.